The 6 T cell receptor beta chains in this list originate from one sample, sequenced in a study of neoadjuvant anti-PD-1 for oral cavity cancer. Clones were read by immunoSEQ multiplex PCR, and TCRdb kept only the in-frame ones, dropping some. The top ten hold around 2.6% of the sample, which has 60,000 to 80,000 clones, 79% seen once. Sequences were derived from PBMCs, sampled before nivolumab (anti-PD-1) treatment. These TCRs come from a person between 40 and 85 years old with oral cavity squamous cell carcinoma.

The CDR3 loop reads CASRRPNTEAFF. The CDR3 DNA reads TGTGCCAGTAGGAGACCGAACACTGAAGCTTTCTTT. This chain links TRBV19 with TRBJ1-1; D unresolved. Germline-derived CDR1 and CDR2 are LNHDA and SQIVND (reference sequence). V was shortened by 6 bases and J by 1 base, with 6 bases between the two germline ends. The CDR3 has 12 residues.

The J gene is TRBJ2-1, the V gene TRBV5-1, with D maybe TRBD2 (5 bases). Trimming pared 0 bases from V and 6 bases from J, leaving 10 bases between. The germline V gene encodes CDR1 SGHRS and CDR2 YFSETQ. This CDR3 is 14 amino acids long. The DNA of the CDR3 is TGCGCCAGCAGCTTGGGAGGGCCCGGCAATGAGCAGTTCTTC. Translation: CASSLGGPGNEQFF.

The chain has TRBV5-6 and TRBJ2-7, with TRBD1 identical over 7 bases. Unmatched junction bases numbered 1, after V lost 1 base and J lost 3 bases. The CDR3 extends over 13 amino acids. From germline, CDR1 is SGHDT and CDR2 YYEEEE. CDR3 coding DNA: TGTGCCAGCAGCTTGCGGACAGGCTACGAGCAGTACTTC. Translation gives CASSLRTGYEQYF.

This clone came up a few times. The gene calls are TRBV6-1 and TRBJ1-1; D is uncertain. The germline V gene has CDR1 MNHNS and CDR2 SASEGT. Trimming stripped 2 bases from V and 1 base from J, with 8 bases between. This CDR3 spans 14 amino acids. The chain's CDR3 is CASSERQPNTEAFF. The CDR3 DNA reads TGTGCCAGCAGTGAAAGGCAGCCGAACACTGAAGCTTTCTTT.

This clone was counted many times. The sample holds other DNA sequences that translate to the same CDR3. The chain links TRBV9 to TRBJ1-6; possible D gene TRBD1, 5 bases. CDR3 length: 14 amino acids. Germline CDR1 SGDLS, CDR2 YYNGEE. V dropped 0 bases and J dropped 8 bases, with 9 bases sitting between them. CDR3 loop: CASSVGGFDSPLHF. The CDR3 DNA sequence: TGTGCCAGCAGCGTAGGGGGGTTTGATTCACCCCTCCACTTT.

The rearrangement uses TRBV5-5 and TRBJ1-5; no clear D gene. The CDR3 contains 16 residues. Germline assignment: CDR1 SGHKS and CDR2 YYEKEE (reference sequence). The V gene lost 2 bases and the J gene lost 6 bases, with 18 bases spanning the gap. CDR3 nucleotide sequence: TGTGCCAGCAGCTTAGAGCCGACCCGGGGAGGTCAGCCCCAGCATTTT. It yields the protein CASSLEPTRGGQPQHF.